The 8 T cell receptor beta chains reported below all come from one sample, sequenced in a study of cytomegalovirus exposure and HLA in healthy donors. The PCR made use of 60 Vbeta and 13 Jbeta primers. Generated by immunoSEQ multiplex PCR, the TCRdb table keeps only in-frame clones and is missing some. In total, the table holds approximately 150,000 clones. The sequencing sample was made of PBMCs. These receptors all stem from a woman between 18 and 29 years old in good health and CMV-seronegative.

This rearrangement joins TRBV11-2 to TRBJ2-7, with 8 bases matching TRBD2. With 5 bases clipped from V and 0 bases from J, the junction kept 12 bases outside the gene matches. This CDR3 is 17 amino acids long. CDR1 and CDR2 (germline): SGHAT, FQNNGV. The CDR3 nucleotides read TGTGCCAGCAGCCTCTGGCCGGGAGGGGAGCACTCCTACGAGCAGTACTTC. Its translation is CASSLWPGGEHSYEQYF. Full variable domain (outside the CDR3, taken from reference TRBV11-2 and TRBJ2-7): EAGVAQSPRYKIIEKRQSVAFWCNPISGHATLYWYQQILGQGPKLLIQFQNNGVVDDSQLPKDRFSAERLKGVDSTLKIQPAKLEDSAVYLCASSLWPGGEHSYEQYFGPGTRLTVT.

The chain employs TRBV25-1 and TRBJ2-5, with 8 bases aligning to TRBD1. The CDR3 totals 15 residues. Trimming removed 4 bases from V and 1 base from J; junction bases left unmatched: 5. Germline V gives CDR1 MGHDK, CDR2 SYGVNS. CDR3 amino acids: CASSVQGVFQETQYF. In nucleotides, the CDR3 is TGTGCCAGCAGTGTACAGGGGGTGTTCCAAGAGACCCAGTACTTC. Combining the CDR3 with reference TRBV25-1 and TRBJ2-5 gives the whole variable domain EADIYQTPRYLVIGTGKKITLECSQTMGHDKMYWYQQDPGMELHLIHYSYGVNSTEKGDLSSESTVSRIRTEHFPLTLESARPSHTSQYLCASSVQGVFQETQYFGPGTRLLVL.

The chain carries TRBV4-2 and TRBJ1-2; 8 bases are a match to TRBD1. The V gene end was trimmed by 0 bases and the J gene end by 5 bases; junction bases not matched to a gene: 14. This CDR3 region has 18 residues. Per germline, CDR1 LGHNA and CDR2 YNFKEQ. CDR3 loop: CASSQDIKGQGARYGYTF. As DNA, the CDR3 is TGTGCCAGCAGCCAAGATATCAAGGGGCAGGGGGCGCGTTATGGCTACACCTTC.

This rearrangement joins TRBV5-1 to TRBJ2-1; 8 bases agree with TRBD2. Germline CDR1 SGHRS, CDR2 YFSETQ. The CDR3 length is 17 residues. V was clipped by 0 bases and J by 3 bases; unmatched bases: 8. CDR3 DNA: TGCGCCAGCAGCTTGGTCGCGGGAGGACTGAACTACAATGAGCAGTTCTTC. This codes for CASSLVAGGLNYNEQFF.

J is TRBJ2-1 and V is TRBV14, with D possibly TRBD1 on 6 matching bases. Germline CDR1 reads SGHDN; CDR2 reads FVKESK. This CDR3 spans 16 amino acids. V lost 2 bases to trimming and J lost 0 bases, with 11 bases between them. The CDR3 DNA sequence: TGTGCCAGCAGCCAAAGACAGGTCAGCTCCTACAATGAGCAGTTCTTC. It encodes CASSQRQVSSYNEQFF.

V is TRBV4-3 and J is TRBJ2-4; tentative D call: TRBD2 (5 bases). This CDR3 has 17 amino acids. Trimming cost V 0 bases and J 8 bases, with 20 bases left between them. Per the germline V gene, CDR1 is LGHNA and CDR2 is YSLEER. This chain's CDR3 is CASSQDTGRHTGDIQYF. CDR3 coding DNA: TGCGCCAGCAGCCAAGACACGGGCAGGCACACCGGGGACATTCAGTACTTC.

V gene TRBV12-5 combines with J gene TRBJ2-1, with D unresolved. Germline V gene sequence: CDR1 LGHNT, CDR2 FRNRAP. The CDR3 spans 11 residues. Trimming cost V 7 bases and J 6 bases, with 7 bases left between them. The CDR3 coding sequence is TGTGCTAGTGCCCGGGTCAATGAGCAGTTCTTC. Protein sequence: CASARVNEQFF.

This chain joins TRBV19 and TRBJ2-5, with 12 bases that match TRBD2. CDR3 size: 15 residues. The germline CDR1 and CDR2 sequences are LNHDA and SQIVND (reference sequence). Germline trimming cut 8 bases from V and 3 bases from J; bases unmatched to any gene: 7. This chain's CDR3 is CASSRLAGEKETQYF. CDR3 DNA sequence: TGTGCCAGTTCCCGACTAGCGGGAGAGAAAGAGACCCAGTACTTC.